The clone carrying this T cell receptor beta chain came up many times. As yet, its antigen is unknown. Preparation methods for the bulk TCR libraries were those previously described, with listed TCR primers. TCRdb analysed the PCR reads with MiXCR anew, one entry per CDR3 protein. The sample records about 640,000 distinct CDR3 sequences, 15% to 20% being singletons. Sorting was used to obtain naive CD8 T cells (CD8+CD4-CCR7+CD45RA+). The data belong to a study of molecular identifiers for immune sequencing clone quantification. Overall study results and limits: Under 1% of molecules in naive cells, but over 99% of effector molecules, belonged to clones above 20 RNA copies. Jurkat TCR RNA spiked in from one cell reportedly remained identifiable amid about a million naive cells.

Unmatched junction bases numbered 12, after V lost 3 bases and J lost 6 bases. The CDR3 covers 16 residues. Germline CDR1 and CDR2: SGDLS and YYNGEE. Sequencing was done on a sample of naive CD8+ T cells from blood, with Jurkat cell RNA spiked in. Subset: FACS-sorted CD8+CD4-CCR7+CD45RA+ naive T cells. The genes are TRBV9 and TRBJ2-3; 8 bases are a match to TRBD2. The sequence was collected from a human donor in good health. Some libraries in this study had Jurkat cell RNA spiked in. This CDR3 reads CASSETPAGGPDTQYF. The CDR3 DNA follows: TGTGCCAGCAGCGAGACCCCGGCGGGGGGCCCCGATACGCAGTATTTT.